This T cell receptor (beta chain) was found in a study of T cells in localized non-small cell lung cancer. Findings and limits, study-wide: The study linked higher blood T cell density to longer overall survival. The appearance of a median about 60 of the top 100 tumor clones was seen in adjacent lung. Since sequencing was restricted to only one region of the tumor, intratumor heterogeneity remains a possibility.

Note on this clone: The antigen remains undetermined.

The CDR3 has 14 residues. V lost 3 bases, J lost 4 bases, and 10 bases lay in between. Germline-derived CDR1 and CDR2 are SEHNR and FQNEAQ (reference sequence). Produced via immunoSEQ multiplex PCR; TCRdb's table is partial and in-frame only. The table has about 59,000 clones, approximately 90% seen once; the top ten hold 15% to 20%. The gene calls are TRBV7-9 and TRBJ2-1; possibly TRBD1 for D (5 bases). This receptor was identified in a man aged 35-75 years with stage I lung adenocarcinoma. This sample comprised peripheral blood, obtained before any cancer treatment. CDR3 coding DNA: TGTGCCAGCAGCTTCCAGGCAGGGTACAATGAGCAGTTCTTC. Translated: CASSFQAGYNEQFF.